These 13 T cell receptor beta chains originate from one sample sequenced in a study of blood T cell repertoires in COVID-19. Measured with immunoSEQ multiplex PCR; TCRdb has only the in-frame clones, and not every one. This table holds approximately 230,000 clones, 65% to 80% found once. The sequencing sample was made of peripheral blood. These receptors came from a woman between 40 and 50 years old with active or convalescent COVID-19.

The chain carries TRBV19 and TRBJ2-1; 7 bases fit TRBD1. Unmatched junction bases numbered 9, after V lost 7 bases and J lost 9 bases. The CDR3 sequence is 13 residues long. CDR1 is LNHDA, CDR2 SQIVND, per germline (reference sequence). The CDR3 spells CASKIKGAGEQFF. The CDR3 nucleotides read TGTGCCAGTAAAATAAAGGGGGCCGGTGAGCAGTTCTTC.

The genes are TRBV7-6 and TRBJ2-1; 10 bases agree with TRBD1. The CDR3 consists of 16 residues. With 5 bases clipped from V and 14 bases from J, the junction kept 18 bases outside the gene matches. Germline V gene lookup returns CDR1 SGHVS and CDR2 FNYEAQ. The CDR3 coding sequence is TGTGCCAGCAGCGAACGCCCCCTAATCCGGGACAGGGGTGAGTTCTTC. Its translation is CASSERPLIRDRGEFF. Full variable domain (remainder filled in from reference TRBV7-6 and TRBJ2-1): GAGVSQSPRYKVTKRGQDVALRCDPISGHVSLYWYRQALGQGPEFLTYFNYEAQQDKSGLPNDRFSAERPEGSISTLTIQRTEQRDSAMYRCASSERPLIRDRGEFFGPGTRLTVL.

This rearrangement joins TRBV2 to TRBJ1-2; possible D gene TRBD1, 5 bases. The V gene's germline CDR1 is SNHLY and CDR2 FYNNEI. With 5 bases removed from V and 2 bases from J, the gap between germline ends came to 12 bases. This CDR3 has 14 residues. CDR3 DNA sequence: TGTGCCAGCAGTCAAGGGACGGGAAACTATGGCTACACCTTC. Its protein is CASSQGTGNYGYTF.

This chain uses TRBV12-5 with TRBJ1-2; 7 bases match TRBD1. The V gene end was trimmed by 0 bases and the J gene end by 3 bases; junction bases not matched to a gene: 10. Germline V gene lookup returns CDR1 LGHNT and CDR2 FRNRAP. This CDR3 is built from 17 residues. This CDR3 is CASGLVLSDRDHYGYTF. CDR3 sequence (DNA): TGTGCTAGTGGTTTGGTACTTTCCGACAGGGACCACTATGGCTACACCTTC.

This clone has more than one count but fewer than ten. V gene TRBV7-9 combines with J gene TRBJ2-4; no clear D gene. V gave up 1 base and J gave up 7 bases, with 14 bases separating them. Germline CDR1 reads SEHNR; CDR2 reads FQNEAQ (reference sequence). CDR3 length: 15 amino acids. The CDR3 DNA sequence: TGTGCCAGCAGCTTAGTGCCCGGTTTTACGAACATTCAGTACTTC. Its translation: CASSLVPGFTNIQYF.

The chain carries TRBV11-2 and TRBJ2-3, with TRBD2 matching 9 bases. Germline values: CDR1 SGHAT, CDR2 FQNNGV. The CDR3 length is 15 residues. With 1 base clipped from V and 7 bases from J, the junction kept 6 bases outside the gene matches. The CDR3 region is CASSLGSGGSNTQYF. In nucleotides, the CDR3 is TGTGCCAGCAGCTTAGGAAGCGGGGGGTCAAATACGCAGTATTTT.

This clone has only a few counts. This sequence joins TRBV19 and TRBJ1-4, with D unclear. V lost 5 bases and J 5 bases, leaving 6 bases between the germline ends. This CDR3 is 12 amino acids long. Germline V gene data show CDR1 as LNHDA and CDR2 as SQIVND (reference sequence). The CDR3 DNA follows: TGTGCCAGTAGTCCGACAAATGAAAAACTGTTTTTT. Its protein is CASSPTNEKLFF. Supplemented by reference TRBV19 and TRBJ1-4, the full variable domain reads DGGITQSPKYLFRKEGQNVTLSCEQNLNHDAMYWYRQDPGQGLRLIYYSQIVNDFQKGDIAEGYSVSREKKESFPLTVTSAQKNPTAFYLCASSPTNEKLFFGSGTQLSVL.

The rearrangement joins TRBV13 to TRBJ1-2; unclear D gene. The CDR3 is 16 residues long. CDR1 and CDR2 from the germline V gene are PRHDT and FYEKMQ (reference sequence). V was trimmed by 5 bases and J by 4 bases, leaving 20 bases between them. The CDR3, as DNA: TGTGCCAGCAGCCCACGGTTGGGAGGGAACAGCTATGGCTACACCTTC. Translation gives CASSPRLGGNSYGYTF.

The rearrangement joins TRBV25-1 to TRBJ1-1; 7 bases agree with TRBD1. Per the germline V gene, CDR1 is MGHDK and CDR2 is SYGVNS. V lost 4 bases, J lost 0 bases, and 11 bases stayed unmatched. CDR3 length equals 17 residues. The CDR3 nucleotides read TGTGCCAGCAGTGCCCGGACAGGAAAAGCGATGAACACTGAAGCTTTCTTT. It specifies CASSARTGKAMNTEAFF. The full variable domain, its missing parts supplied by reference TRBV25-1 and TRBJ1-1, is EADIYQTPRYLVIGTGKKITLECSQTMGHDKMYWYQQDPGMELHLIHYSYGVNSTEKGDLSSESTVSRIRTEHFPLTLESARPSHTSQYLCASSARTGKAMNTEAFFGQGTRLTVV.

The J gene is TRBJ2-7, the V gene TRBV5-4; D is uncertain. CDR3 length: 11 residues. V dropped 4 bases and J dropped 4 bases, with 6 bases sitting between them. Germline loops: CDR1 SGHNT, CDR2 YYREEE (reference sequence). Written as DNA, the CDR3 is TGTGCCAGCAGCGACAAATACGAGCAGTACGTC. Translation gives CASSDKYEQYV.

The chain couples TRBV18 to TRBJ1-1, with D possibly TRBD1 on 6 matching bases. The V end lost 2 bases, the J end lost 8 bases, and 9 bases lay between the germline ends. This CDR3 has 12 residues. Germline V gives CDR1 KGHSH, CDR2 LQKENI. Written as DNA, the CDR3 is TGTGCCAGCTCACCAGGGGGCTTGGAAGCTTTCTTT. Translated, it gives CASSPGGLEAFF.

This clone was counted a few times. V is TRBV7-2 and J is TRBJ1-2; maybe TRBD1 (5 bases). V was clipped by 1 base and J by 2 bases, with 14 bases between them. The CDR3 is 16 amino acids. The germline V gene encodes CDR1 SGHTA and CDR2 FQGNSA. The DNA of the CDR3 is TGTGCCAGCAGCTTAGGGGGGGTCAGGGCGAACTATGGCTACACCTTC. It yields the protein CASSLGGVRANYGYTF.

Regarding this clone: The same CDR3 also results from other DNA sequences found in this sample. The CDR3 coding sequence is TGTGCCAGCAGAGGACAGGGGGACACTGAAGCTTTCTTT. As protein: CASRGQGDTEAFF. The V gene is TRBV2, the J gene TRBJ1-1; TRBD1 matches 10 bases. This CDR3 region has 13 residues. The V segment lost 6 bases and the J segment 3 bases; nucleotides outside the gene matches: 1. CDR1 and CDR2 from the germline V gene are SNHLY and FYNNEI.